The 23 T cell receptor beta chains listed next were all sequenced from one sample in a study of beta chain features in type 1 diabetes. Reverse transcribing all isolated RNA meant expressed TCRB transcripts were sequenced. Method: immunoSEQ multiplex PCR; TCRdb's copy keeps in-frame clones and lacks some. The sample lists a few hundred thousand clones; roughly 13% were seen once. The sample was naive CD4+ T cells from blood. The receptors were sampled from a man younger than 45 in good health.

There are a few counts of this clone. Sequence at one end of the junction differs from germline and may be a read error. The chain has TRBV11-3 and TRBJ2-6; D call uncertain. The length of the CDR3 is 12 residues. Germline V CDR1 and CDR2: SGHNT, YENEEA. CDR3 loop: CASSFGSNVLTF. In DNA, the CDR3 is TGTGCCAGCAGCTTTGGGTCCAACGTCCTGACTTTC. Based on the CDR3 plus reference TRBV11-3 and TRBJ2-6, the full variable domain is EAGVVQSPRYKIIEKKQPVAFWCNPISGHNTLYWYLQNLGQGPELLIRYENEEAVDDSQLPKDRFSAERLKGVDSTLKIQPAELGDSAVYLCASSFGSNVLTFGAGSRLTVL.

This clone appeared a few times. Here the CDR3 reads CASSRESSGANVLTF. The CDR3 DNA sequence: TGTGCCAGCAGCCGGGAGAGCTCTGGGGCCAACGTCCTGACTTTC. The rearrangement uses TRBV4-2 and TRBJ2-6; the D gene is possibly TRBD2 (5 bases). There are 15 residues in the CDR3. Germline loops: CDR1 LGHNA, CDR2 YNFKEQ. Trimming stripped 4 bases from V and 0 bases from J, with 7 bases between.

V usage is TRBV15 and J usage is TRBJ2-1; 10 bases match TRBD2. V was pared by 6 bases and J by 4 bases, with 9 bases of the junction left unmatched. The CDR3 contains 16 residues. Germline values: CDR1 LNHNV, CDR2 YYDKDF (reference sequence). This CDR3 is CATRGLAGDRYNEQFF. Written as DNA, the CDR3 is TGTGCCACCAGAGGGCTAGCGGGAGATAGGTACAATGAGCAGTTCTTC. Together with reference TRBV15 and TRBJ2-1, the CDR3 gives the full variable domain: DAMVIQNPRYQVTQFGKPVTLSCSQTLNHNVMYWYQQKSSQAPKLLFHYYDKDFNNEADTPDNFQSRRPNTSFCFLDIRSPGLGDTAMYLCATRGLAGDRYNEQFFGPGTRLTVL.

This sequence joins TRBV7-9 and TRBJ1-4; unclear D gene. The germline gives CDR1 SEHNR, CDR2 FQNEAQ (reference sequence). V was trimmed by 0 bases and J by 8 bases, leaving 10 bases between them. CDR3 length: 14 residues. The CDR3 sequence: CASSLAGGREKLFF. The CDR3 nucleotides read TGTGCCAGCAGCTTAGCCGGAGGGAGGGAAAAACTGTTTTTT.

This sequence joins TRBV5-1 and TRBJ2-7, with TRBD2 matching 10 bases. This CDR3 contains 15 residues. The germline V gene has CDR1 SGHRS and CDR2 YFSETQ. V was clipped by 3 bases and J by 0 bases; unmatched bases: 3. This chain's CDR3 is CASSSGLANSYEQYV. DNA for the CDR3: TGCGCCAGCAGCTCGGGACTAGCGAACTCCTACGAGCAGTACGTC.

This clone was detected only a few times. The V call is TRBV4-2, the J call TRBJ2-1, with D unresolved. This CDR3 is 16 amino acids long. The V end lost 2 bases, the J end lost 0 bases, and 11 bases lay between the germline ends. Germline-derived CDR1 and CDR2 are LGHNA and YNFKEQ. CDR3 sequence reads: CASSQYPGRSYNEQFF. The DNA of the CDR3 is TGTGCCAGCAGCCAATACCCAGGCCGCTCCTACAATGAGCAGTTCTTC.

V is TRBV9 and J is TRBJ2-3, with D possibly TRBD2 on 6 matching bases. Germline CDR1 and CDR2: SGDLS and YYNGEE. V lost 0 bases, J lost 7 bases, and 15 bases lay in between. The CDR3 has 15 residues. CDR3 amino acids: CASSVAPGGMNTQYF. The DNA of the CDR3 is TGTGCCAGCAGCGTAGCCCCTGGGGGGATGAATACGCAGTATTTT.

The chain is built from TRBV4-3 and TRBJ1-2; D is perhaps TRBD1 (5 bases). V lost 2 bases, J lost 8 bases, and 15 bases lay in between. This CDR3 contains 14 residues. Germline CDR1 reads LGHNA; CDR2 reads YSLEER. The CDR3 region has the DNA TGCGCCAGCAGCCAATGGCTGGGGGTCGAGGGCTACACCTTC. Protein sequence: CASSQWLGVEGYTF.

The table lists this clone with a few counts. The J gene is TRBJ1-5, the V gene TRBV7-9; D is unclear. This CDR3 contains 12 residues. The germline gives CDR1 SEHNR, CDR2 FQNEAQ (reference sequence). The V end was cut by 5 bases, the J end by 9 bases, with 11 bases between. CDR3 in amino acids: CASSDRWRPQHF. The CDR3 DNA is TGTGCCAGCAGCGATAGATGGCGGCCCCAGCATTTT. The variable domain in full, completed from reference TRBV7-9 and TRBJ1-5, reads DTGVSQNPRHKITKRGQNVTFRCDPISEHNRLYWYRQTLGQGPEFLTYFQNEAQLEKSRLLSDRFSAERPKGSFSTLEIQRTEQGDSAMYLCASSDRWRPQHFGDGTRLSIL.

This clone occurred a few times. One end of the junction does not line up with germline, which may come from a read error. The chain recombines TRBV18 with TRBJ2-1, with unresolved D. Germline assignment: CDR1 KGHSH and CDR2 LQKENI. This CDR3 contains 13 residues. Written as DNA, the CDR3 is TGTGCCAGCTCATCCGCCACCTACACTGAGCAGTTCTTC. Translating it yields CASSSATYTEQFF.

The chain combines TRBV5-1 with TRBJ1-6; D is ambiguous. The germline gives CDR1 SGHRS, CDR2 YFSETQ. Trimming stripped 0 bases from V and 7 bases from J, with 8 bases between. This CDR3 comprises 14 residues. CDR3 sequence reads: CASSLVQINSPLHF. DNA of the CDR3: TGCGCCAGCAGCTTGGTTCAGATAAATTCACCCCTCCACTTT.

This clone has ten or more counts. The V gene is TRBV10-3, the J gene TRBJ2-3; possibly TRBD2 for D (6 bases). Per germline, CDR1 ENHRY and CDR2 SYGVKD. The V and J ends lost 4 bases and 5 bases respectively, with 7 bases between them. This CDR3 region has 12 residues. This chain's CDR3 is CAISVEGDTQYF. The CDR3 nucleotides are TGTGCCATCAGTGTGGAGGGAGATACGCAGTATTTT.

This clone turned up a few times. CDR3 sequence reads: CASSPHTGRGTEAFF. The CDR3 DNA reads as TGTGCCAGTAGTCCTCATACAGGGAGAGGCACTGAAGCTTTCTTT. The chain uses TRBV19 and TRBJ1-1; the D gene is possibly TRBD1 (6 bases). This CDR3 is 15 amino acids long. V was cut by 5 bases and J by 4 bases, with 17 bases left in between. The germline V gene encodes CDR1 LNHDA and CDR2 SQIVND (reference sequence).

The chain uses TRBV7-9 and TRBJ1-2; D is unclear. V lost 0 bases to trimming and J lost 2 bases, with 7 bases between them. Germline loops: CDR1 SEHNR, CDR2 FQNEAQ (reference sequence). The CDR3 is made up of 14 amino acids. Here the CDR3 DNA reads TGTGCCAGCAGCTTAGCTATCGGAAACTATGGCTACACCTTC. Protein sequence: CASSLAIGNYGYTF.

This clone came up a few times. Its ends do not fully match the called genes, so a read error is possible. The identical CDR3 is also encoded by other nucleotide sequences in the sample. V usage is TRBV7-7 and J usage is TRBJ1-1; D is uncertain. The germline gives CDR1 SSHAT, CDR2 FNYEAQ (reference sequence). This CDR3 has 13 amino acids. This chain's CDR3 is CASSLAENTEAFF. CDR3 in DNA: TGTGCTAGCAGCTTAGCAGAGAACACTGAAGCTTTCTTT.

This clone occurred a few times. The V gene is TRBV19, the J gene TRBJ1-1; the D gene is possibly TRBD1 (6 bases). The CDR3 is 12 amino acids. Germline loops: CDR1 LNHDA, CDR2 SQIVND (reference sequence). The germline V and J ends were trimmed by 5 bases and 8 bases, with 12 bases remaining between them. The CDR3 sequence: CASSALGTEAFF. In DNA form, the CDR3 reads TGTGCCAGTAGTGCACTTGGGACAGAAGCTTTCTTT.

This clone was detected a few times. This chain uses TRBV29-1 with TRBJ1-2, with unresolved D. V was cut by 3 bases and J by 4 bases, with 18 bases left in between. The CDR3 has 15 residues. The germline V gene has CDR1 SQVTM and CDR2 ANQGSEA. The CDR3: CSVDRPERGLYGYTF. The CDR3 DNA reads as TGCAGCGTTGATAGGCCGGAACGGGGTCTCTATGGCTACACCTTC.

The chain combines TRBV18 with TRBJ2-3; D gene unclear. The V gene lost 3 bases and the J gene lost 0 bases, with 7 bases spanning the gap. CDR3 length equals 14 residues. Germline lookup yields CDR1 KGHSH and CDR2 LQKENI. This CDR3 is CASSPWRSTDTQYF. The CDR3 region has the DNA TGTGCCAGCTCACCCTGGCGCAGCACAGATACGCAGTATTTT.

This clone has just a few counts. The rearrangement joins TRBV10-3 to TRBJ2-5; 13 positions agree with TRBD2. The CDR3 runs to 14 residues. The V gene's germline CDR1 is ENHRY and CDR2 SYGVKD. V was clipped by 4 bases and J by 4 bases; unmatched bases: 0. The CDR3 bases are TGTGCCATCAGTGGGACTAGCGGGAGAGAGACCCAGTACTTC. It codes for CAISGTSGRETQYF.

As to this clone: Other nucleotide sequences from this sample produce the same CDR3. CDR3 residues: CASSASGSTDTQYF. CDR3 sequence (DNA): TGTGCCAGCTCAGCCAGCGGGAGCACAGATACGCAGTATTTT. V usage is TRBV18 and J usage is TRBJ2-3; D possibly corresponds to TRBD2 (6 bases). Germline V CDR1 and CDR2: KGHSH, LQKENI. Deletions cut 5 bases from V and 0 bases from J, with 9 bases between. The CDR3 runs 14 residues.

V and J are TRBV7-2 and TRBJ2-4; 14 nucleotides align to TRBD2. This CDR3 region has 14 residues. CDR1 is SGHTA, CDR2 FQGNSA, per germline. Trimming at V came to 5 bases and at J to 13 bases, leaving 7 bases not matched to a gene. The CDR3 sequence is CASSLGTSGSLQYF. The CDR3 nucleotides read TGTGCCAGCAGCCTTGGGACTAGCGGGAGTTTACAGTACTTC.

The V and J genes are TRBV7-2 and TRBJ2-7; TRBD1 might be the D (6 bases). The germline V gene has CDR1 SGHTA and CDR2 FQGNSA. The CDR3 is 13 amino acids. The V end lost 4 bases, the J end lost 6 bases, and 13 bases lay between the germline ends. In DNA, the CDR3 is TGTGCCAGCAGCTCACTTCAGGGGCTCGAGCAGTACTTC. Its translation is CASSSLQGLEQYF.

This clone was seen a few times. The chain links TRBV9 to TRBJ2-5; 10 bases are shared with TRBD1. CDR1 SGDLS and CDR2 YYNGEE come from the germline V gene. The CDR3 spans 18 residues. The V gene end was trimmed by 3 bases and the J gene end by 2 bases; junction bases not matched to a gene: 13. CDR3 loop: CASSGGLTGGETQETQYF. CDR3 in DNA: TGTGCCAGCAGCGGAGGGTTGACAGGGGGCGAAACTCAAGAGACCCAGTACTTC.